This T cell receptor (beta chain) comes out of a study of blood T cell repertoires in COVID-19. Original analysis: Reference gene primer amplification gave nucleated cell count estimates. Measured with immunoSEQ multiplex PCR; TCRdb has only the in-frame clones, and not every one. The DNA was the basis for D and trimming; V, J and clone size are from that table. The sample holds around 360,000 clones; 87% are singletons and the top ten take 2.5% to 3%. Germline-derived CDR1 and CDR2 are LGHNT and FRNRAP. The CDR3 extends over 18 amino acids. After removal of 1 base from V and 7 bases from J, the junction contained 15 bases not matched to a gene.

The sequencing input was PBMCs or T cells enriched from blood (not recorded which). The chain uses TRBV12-5 and TRBJ1-5; TRBD1 agrees at 8 bases. This TCR came from a woman between 25 and 40 years old who had recovered from COVID-19. This CDR3 is CASGLAVSTDREGQPQHF. CDR3 DNA: TGTGCTAGTGGTTTGGCCGTCTCCACGGACAGGGAAGGGCAGCCCCAGCATTTT.